This T cell receptor (beta chain) was recovered during a study of molecular identifiers for immune sequencing clone quantification. As for the study in general: Naive CD8 cell RNA, from roughly 18,000 or 92,000 cells, was split five ways in replicates, with four sequenced.

This clonotype was observed a handful of times. Its target is unknown. Study-wide results and limits: More than 97% of effector molecules, versus under 1% of naive-cell molecules, belonged to clones above 20 RNA copies.

TCRdb redid the calling of the PCR reads with MiXCR, one entry per CDR3 protein. The data show about 67,000 distinct CDR3 sequences, with less than 20% seen just once and over 1.2% held by the top ten. Per germline, CDR1 KGHDR and CDR2 SFDVKD. V was trimmed by 0 bases and J by 5 bases, leaving 7 bases between them. This CDR3 comprises 13 residues. Naive CD8 sequencing libraries were generated from roughly 20,000 to 1,000,000 sorted cells, with 10%, 30% or 50% RNA as input. The chain carries TRBV24-1 and TRBJ2-7; D is ambiguous. Sequenced: naive CD8+ T cells from blood, with Jurkat cell RNA spiked in. Documented subset: FACS-sorted CD8+CD4-CCR7+CD45RA+ naive T cells. The receptor was isolated from a human donor in good health. Some libraries in this study had Jurkat cell RNA spiked in. DNA of the CDR3: TGTGCCACCAGTGATTTGGCCTTCAACGAGCAGTACTTC. This encodes CATSDLAFNEQYF.